One and the same sample provided the 10 T cell receptor beta chains below, sequenced in a study of CD8 T cells in ankylosing spondylitis. Study-wide results and caveats: Ankylosing spondylitis blood seemed to carry a telltale TCR beta motif made of seven or eight highly homologous variants.

MiXCR was run by TCRdb on the 5' RACE reads, yielding one entry per CDR3 protein. The table lists a few hundred thousand distinct CDR3 sequences, 20% to 25% of them singletons. Which antigens these TCRs recognize remains unknown. The sequenced sample was blood, either unsorted or a sorted T cell fraction (not recorded which). The source is a male donor with ankylosing spondylitis.

This clonotype was seen more than once but under ten times. The chain joins TRBV6-1 to TRBJ2-5; weak D call: TRBD2 (6 bases). Germline V gene lookup returns CDR1 MNHNS and CDR2 SASEGT. There are 14 residues in the CDR3. V was trimmed by 2 bases and J by 5 bases, leaving 12 bases between them. This CDR3 reads CASSEFFGGETQYF. In DNA, the CDR3 is TGTGCCAGCAGTGAATTTTTTGGGGGGGAGACCCAGTACTTC.

The DNA of the CDR3 is TGTGCCAGCAGCTGGGACAGGGGTTTACTAGCGGGAGGACCCCCCTACAATGAGCAGTTCTTC. The encoded protein is CASSWDRGLLAGGPPYNEQFF. The chain uses TRBV5-7 and TRBJ2-1; 12 bases agree with TRBD2. TRBV5-7 is given ORF status, its function remaining uncertain. The CDR3 is 21 residues long. V dropped 3 bases and J dropped 2; count of bases not matched to a gene: 18.

The genes are TRBV6-5 and TRBJ2-4; 11 nucleotides match TRBD2. This CDR3 region has 17 residues. Germline trimming cut 2 bases from V and 7 bases from J; bases unmatched to any gene: 10. Germline CDR1 MNHEY, CDR2 SVGAGI. As DNA, the CDR3 is TGTGCCAGCAGTTACGATTTACTAGCGGGAGTGTCGAACATTCAGTACTTC. Translation: CASSYDLLAGVSNIQYF.

This clonotype has only a few counts. The V call is TRBV6-1, the J call TRBJ2-7; no clear D. V was shortened by 8 bases and J by 6 bases, with 14 bases between the two germline ends. The germline CDR1 and CDR2 sequences are MNHNS and SASEGT. This CDR3 comprises 12 residues. The CDR3 nucleotides are TGTGCCAGCGGCCGAGAGAGGAGCGAGCAGTACTTC. Translating it yields CASGRERSEQYF.

This clonotype was seen a handful of times. The chain uses TRBV5-1 and TRBJ2-3; 14 nucleotides agree with TRBD2. Germline-derived CDR1 and CDR2 are SGHRS and YFSETQ. CDR3 length: 18 amino acids. Losses at the gene ends were 4 bases for V and 0 bases for J; bases not matched to a gene: 7. CDR3 loop: CASSGTSGRDRSTDTQYF. CDR3 DNA sequence: TGCGCCAGCAGCGGGACTAGCGGGAGAGACCGGAGCACAGATACGCAGTATTTT.

The rearrangement links TRBV20-1 to TRBJ1-1; D perhaps matches TRBD1 (5 bases). Trimming pared 3 bases from V and 0 bases from J, leaving 11 bases between. The V gene's germline CDR1 is DFQATT and CDR2 SNEGSKA (reference sequence). This CDR3 has 14 residues. The CDR3 sequence: CSARRGALNTEAFF. The CDR3 DNA follows: TGCAGTGCTAGGAGAGGGGCCCTGAACACTGAAGCTTTCTTT.

CDR3 in amino acids: CSVVDSGRAGETQYF. For the CDR3, the DNA is TGCAGCGTTGTTGATAGCGGGAGGGCCGGGGAGACCCAGTACTTC. This chain joins TRBV29-1 and TRBJ2-5, with 11 bases matching TRBD2. Germline CDR1 SQVTM, CDR2 ANQGSEA. Trimming cost V 4 bases and J 5 bases; bases outside gene matches: 9. CDR3 length equals 15 residues.

This chain connects TRBV5-5 to TRBJ2-3; weak D call: TRBD2 (6 bases). Germline V lookup: CDR1 SGHKS, CDR2 YYEKEE (reference sequence). The CDR3 is 12 amino acids. Trimming stripped 6 bases from V and 2 bases from J, with 7 bases between. CDR3 DNA: TGTGCCAGCAAGCGGGTCACAGATACGCAGTATTTT. Residues: CASKRVTDTQYF. The complete variable domain, with remaining parts taken from reference TRBV5-5 and TRBJ2-3, reads DAGVTQSPTHLIKTRGQQVTLRCSPISGHKSVSWYQQVLGQGPQFIFQYYEKEERGRGNFPDRFSARQFPNYSSELNVNALLLGDSALYLCASKRVTDTQYFGPGTRLTVL.

The rearrangement uses TRBV10-3 and TRBJ1-5, with D unresolved. The CDR3 covers 12 residues. V was trimmed by 9 bases and J by 5 bases, leaving 11 bases between them. Germline loops: CDR1 ENHRY, CDR2 SYGVKD. CDR3 amino acids: CAIGLADQPQHF. The CDR3 nucleotides read TGTGCCATAGGACTTGCCGATCAGCCCCAGCATTTT.

The CDR3 protein is CASSFPGVTDTQYF. CDR3 bases: TGTGCCAGCAGCTTTCCGGGAGTGACAGATACGCAGTATTTT. The chain is built from TRBV7-2 and TRBJ2-3; maybe TRBD2 (6 bases). Germline V gene data show CDR1 as SGHTA and CDR2 as FQGNSA. The CDR3 is 14 residues long. The V end was cut by 3 bases, the J end by 3 bases, with 10 bases between. The full variable domain, with the rest looked up from reference TRBV7-2 and TRBJ2-3, is GAGVSQSPSNKVTEKGKDVELRCDPISGHTALYWYRQSLGQGLEFLIYFQGNSAPDKSGLPSDRFSAERTGGSVSTLTIQRTQQEDSAVYLCASSFPGVTDTQYFGPGTRLTVL.